These 20 T cell receptor beta chains were all obtained from the same sample, sequenced in a study of OX40 agonist ivuxolimab in advanced cancers. Assay: immunoSEQ multiplex PCR; the TCRdb copy retains only in-frame clones and omits some. The sample contains about 74,000 clones, more than 70% of which appear only once. The input for sequencing was CD4+ or CD8+ T cells sorted from blood, taken in a trial of the OX40 agonist ivuxolimab. The receptors were gathered from an adult with an advanced solid tumor such as melanoma, head and neck, liver or kidney cancer.

The chain links TRBV30 to TRBJ2-5; D uncertain. CDR1 is GTSNPN, CDR2 SVGIG, per germline (reference sequence). Deletions cut 3 bases from V and 5 bases from J, with 10 bases between. CDR3 length equals 12 residues. In DNA, the CDR3 is TGTGCCTGGAGCCCAGCCGGGGAGACCCAGTACTTC. This gives the protein CAWSPAGETQYF. Using reference TRBV30 and TRBJ2-5 for the parts outside the CDR3, the full variable domain is SQTIHQWPATLVQPVGSPLSLECTVEGTSNPNLYWYRQAAGRGLQLLFYSVGIGQISSEVPQNLSASRPQDRQFILSSKKLLLSDSGFYLCAWSPAGETQYFGPGTRLLVL.

V usage is TRBV11-3 and J usage is TRBJ2-3, with D perhaps matching TRBD2 (5 bases). This CDR3 spans 15 amino acids. V was pared by 4 bases and J by 5 bases, with 16 bases between. Germline CDR1 is SGHNT and CDR2 is YENEEA. The chain's CDR3 is CASSSPHHGVDTQYF. DNA of the CDR3: TGTGCCAGCAGCTCCCCCCACCACGGGGTAGATACGCAGTATTTT.

The chain uses TRBV5-1 and TRBJ1-4; 8 positions agree with TRBD1. The CDR3 contains 16 residues. From germline, CDR1 is SGHRS and CDR2 YFSETQ. The V segment lost 4 bases and the J segment 4 bases; nucleotides outside the gene matches: 9. The CDR3 DNA follows: TGCGCCAGCAGCAAGGGACAGGTGGTCGGTAATGAAAAACTGTTTTTT. Its translation is CASSKGQVVGNEKLFF.

This clone was picked up one time. The rearrangement joins TRBV5-8 to TRBJ2-3, with no clear D. Germline V lookup: CDR1 SGHTS, CDR2 YDEGEE. V shed 1 base and J shed 2 bases, with 8 bases lying between them. This CDR3 spans 14 amino acids. CDR3 bases: TGTGCCAGCAGCTTGAATCAGATCACAGATACGCAGTATTTT. It encodes CASSLNQITDTQYF. Complete variable domain (other parts from reference TRBV5-8 and TRBJ2-3): EAGVTQSPTHLIKTRGQQATLRCSPISGHTSVYWYQQALGLGLQFLLWYDEGEERNRGNFPPRFSGRQFPNYSSELNVNALELEDSALYLCASSLNQITDTQYFGPGTRLTVL.

The V call is TRBV11-2, the J call TRBJ2-7; TRBD1 matches at 10 bases. The junction had 11 bases not matched to a gene; V was cut back by 6 bases and J by 0 bases. The CDR3 contains 17 residues. Per the germline V gene, CDR1 is SGHAT and CDR2 is FQNNGV. CDR3: CASSSTGGGVSSYEQYF. The CDR3 coding sequence is TGTGCCAGCAGTTCGACAGGGGGCGGGGTGAGCTCCTACGAGCAGTACTTC.

Note on this clone: At one of its ends the junction is not consistent with the germline gene, which may arise from a read error. The gene calls are TRBV7-2 and TRBJ1-3; D is undetermined. The CDR3 has 13 residues. Germline CDR1 SGHTA, CDR2 FQGNSA. CDR3 sequence (DNA): TGTGCCAGCAGCGTAGCGGCGGCCAGCACCATATATTTT. This sequence encodes CASSVAAASTIYF.

The J gene is TRBJ1-5, the V gene TRBV5-8, with D perhaps TRBD1 (5 bases). The germline CDR1 and CDR2 sequences are SGHTS and YDEGEE. The V end was cut by 1 base, the J end by 2 bases, with 10 bases between. The length of the CDR3 is 15 residues. CDR3 protein: CASSLWGSGNQPQHF. In DNA form, the CDR3 reads TGTGCCAGCAGCTTGTGGGGGAGCGGCAATCAGCCCCAGCATTTT.

This chain connects TRBV7-7 to TRBJ2-7, with 9 bases that match TRBD2. V dropped 5 bases and J dropped 3; count of bases not matched to a gene: 8. CDR1 and CDR2 (germline): SSHAT, FNYEAQ (reference sequence). The CDR3 length is 15 residues. The CDR3 loop reads CASSPRLAVHYEQYF. The CDR3 DNA reads as TGTGCCAGCAGCCCCCGACTAGCGGTACACTACGAGCAGTACTTC.

The sample holds a few counts of this clone. The CDR3 DNA sequence: TGTGCCAGCACCTACGGCAGGGGAGGTGACTATGGCTACACCTTC. This sequence encodes CASTYGRGGDYGYTF. This chain joins TRBV6-5 and TRBJ1-2, with a weak D call TRBD1 (6 bases). Trimming took off 7 bases at V and 3 bases at J, with 18 bases between the two ends. The CDR3 loop spans 15 amino acids. CDR1 and CDR2 (germline): MNHEY, SVGAGI.

The chain combines TRBV28 with TRBJ1-4; 10 bases are a match to TRBD1. The V segment lost 3 bases and the J segment 8 bases; nucleotides outside the gene matches: 6. CDR1 is MDHEN, CDR2 SYDVKM, per germline. The CDR3 sequence is 15 residues long. The CDR3, as DNA: TGTGCCAGCAGTTTCTCGGGACAGGGGTGGGAAAAACTGTTTTTT. The encoded protein is CASSFSGQGWEKLFF.

The chain links TRBV30 to TRBJ1-6; 7 nucleotides line up with TRBD1. The CDR3 is 13 amino acids. CDR1 and CDR2 (germline): GTSNPN, SVGIG (reference sequence). The V and J ends lost 3 bases and 6 bases, in that order; junction bases with no gene match: 2. The CDR3 DNA reads TGTGCCTGGAGGGGACAGCCTAATTCACCCCTCCACTTT. Its translation is CAWRGQPNSPLHF. Looking up the rest from reference TRBV30 and TRBJ1-6 gives the full variable domain: SQTIHQWPATLVQPVGSPLSLECTVEGTSNPNLYWYRQAAGRGLQLLFYSVGIGQISSEVPQNLSASRPQDRQFILSSKKLLLSDSGFYLCAWRGQPNSPLHFGNGTRLTVT.

CDR3 region: CSASNEETQYF. Here the CDR3 DNA reads TGCAGTGCTAGTAACGAAGAGACCCAGTACTTC. The rearrangement links TRBV20-1 to TRBJ2-5, with no clear D. CDR1 is DFQATT and CDR2 is SNEGSKA in the germline V gene (reference sequence). The CDR3 length is 11 residues. Trimming took off 3 bases at V and 3 bases at J, with 5 bases between the two ends.

This clone is labeled as medium-sized. The J gene is TRBJ2-7, the V gene TRBV7-6; a possible D gene is TRBD2 (5 bases). The CDR3 is 14 residues long. Germline V gene data show CDR1 as SGHVS and CDR2 as FNYEAQ. V was clipped by 5 bases and J by 4 bases, with 15 bases between them. The CDR3 sequence: CASSQDGGRYEQYF. CDR3 sequence (DNA): TGTGCCAGCAGCCAGGACGGAGGAAGATACGAGCAGTACTTC.

The chain links TRBV7-9 to TRBJ2-5; D is tentatively TRBD1 or TRBD2 (7 bases each). The CDR3 is made up of 13 amino acids. Germline loops: CDR1 SEHNR, CDR2 FQNEAQ (reference sequence). The V gene lost 8 bases and the J gene lost 5 bases, with 15 bases spanning the gap. The CDR3 sequence is CASHRQGGETQYF. In DNA form, the CDR3 reads TGTGCCAGCCATCGACAGGGAGGGGAGACCCAGTACTTC.

This clone was seen only a few times. The chain combines TRBV18 with TRBJ1-5; D not resolved. The CDR3 covers 13 residues. Trimming took 6 bases from V and 1 from J, leaving 7 bases between them. Germline V gene lookup returns CDR1 KGHSH and CDR2 LQKENI. CDR3 DNA: TGTGCCAGCTCGGTCGGGAGCAATCAGCCCCAGCATTTT. Protein sequence: CASSVGSNQPQHF.

The gene calls are TRBV30 and TRBJ1-5; D is possibly TRBD1 (6 bases). CDR1 and CDR2 (germline): GTSNPN, SVGIG (reference sequence). The CDR3 length is 14 residues. Trimming removed 5 bases at V and 4 bases at J, with 15 bases between. Written as DNA, the CDR3 is TGTGCCTGGGACCCACAGGGTCGAAATCAGCCCCAGCATTTT. Amino acid sequence: CAWDPQGRNQPQHF. The full variable domain, completed using reference TRBV30 and TRBJ1-5, is SQTIHQWPATLVQPVGSPLSLECTVEGTSNPNLYWYRQAAGRGLQLLFYSVGIGQISSEVPQNLSASRPQDRQFILSSKKLLLSDSGFYLCAWDPQGRNQPQHFGDGTRLSIL.

The chain is built from TRBV10-3 and TRBJ1-5; 7 bases are a match to TRBD1. The V segment lost 4 bases and the J segment 3 bases; nucleotides outside the gene matches: 3. The CDR3 is 14 residues long. CDR1 is ENHRY and CDR2 is SYGVKD in the germline V gene. For the CDR3, the DNA is TGTGCCATCAGTGGGGACAGTTACAATCAGCCCCAGCATTTT. Translated, it gives CAISGDSYNQPQHF.

Details on this clone: The junction does not match germline at one end; this may be a read error. This chain connects TRBV14 to TRBJ2-7; weak D call: TRBD1 (6 bases). This CDR3 has 14 amino acids. CDR1 and CDR2 (germline): SGHDN, FVKESK. The CDR3 spells CASSQDPSGQLPNF. The CDR3 region has the DNA TGTGCCAGCAGCCAGGATCCCTCAGGACAGCTCCCCAACTTC.

The chain couples TRBV10-1 to TRBJ2-3; D is uncertain. V lost 4 bases and J 5 bases, leaving 7 bases between the germline ends. From germline, CDR1 is WNHNN and CDR2 SYGVQD (reference sequence). The CDR3 sequence is 12 residues long. The CDR3 nucleotides are TGCGCCAGCAGTGGGCCCCTAGATACGCAGTATTTT. The encoded protein is CASSGPLDTQYF.

V is TRBV5-1 and J is TRBJ2-1, with TRBD2 matching over 12 bases. V was pared by 0 bases and J by 9 bases, with 16 bases of the junction left unmatched. Per germline, CDR1 SGHRS and CDR2 YFSETQ. The CDR3 contains 19 residues. CDR3 protein: CASSLAQSTSGSSFGEQFF. In DNA, the CDR3 is TGCGCCAGCAGCTTGGCCCAATCGACTAGCGGGAGTAGTTTTGGTGAGCAGTTCTTC.